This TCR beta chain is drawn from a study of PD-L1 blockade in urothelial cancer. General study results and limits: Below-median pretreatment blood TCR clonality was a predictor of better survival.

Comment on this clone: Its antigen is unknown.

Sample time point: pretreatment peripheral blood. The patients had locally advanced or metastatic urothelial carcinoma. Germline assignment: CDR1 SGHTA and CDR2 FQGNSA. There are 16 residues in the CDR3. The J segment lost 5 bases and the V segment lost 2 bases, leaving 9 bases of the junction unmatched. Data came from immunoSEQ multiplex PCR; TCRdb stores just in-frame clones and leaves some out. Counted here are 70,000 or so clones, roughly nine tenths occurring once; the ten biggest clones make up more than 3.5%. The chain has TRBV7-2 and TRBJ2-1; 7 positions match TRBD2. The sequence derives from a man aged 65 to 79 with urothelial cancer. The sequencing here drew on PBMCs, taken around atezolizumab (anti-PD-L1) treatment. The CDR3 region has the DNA TGTGCCAGCAGCTTACAGGCGGGAGACATCGACAATGAGCAGTTCTTC. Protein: CASSLQAGDIDNEQFF. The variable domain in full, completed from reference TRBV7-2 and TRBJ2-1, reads GAGVSQSPSNKVTEKGKDVELRCDPISGHTALYWYRQSLGQGLEFLIYFQGNSAPDKSGLPSDRFSAERTGGSVSTLTIQRTQQEDSAVYLCASSLQAGDIDNEQFFGPGTRLTVL.